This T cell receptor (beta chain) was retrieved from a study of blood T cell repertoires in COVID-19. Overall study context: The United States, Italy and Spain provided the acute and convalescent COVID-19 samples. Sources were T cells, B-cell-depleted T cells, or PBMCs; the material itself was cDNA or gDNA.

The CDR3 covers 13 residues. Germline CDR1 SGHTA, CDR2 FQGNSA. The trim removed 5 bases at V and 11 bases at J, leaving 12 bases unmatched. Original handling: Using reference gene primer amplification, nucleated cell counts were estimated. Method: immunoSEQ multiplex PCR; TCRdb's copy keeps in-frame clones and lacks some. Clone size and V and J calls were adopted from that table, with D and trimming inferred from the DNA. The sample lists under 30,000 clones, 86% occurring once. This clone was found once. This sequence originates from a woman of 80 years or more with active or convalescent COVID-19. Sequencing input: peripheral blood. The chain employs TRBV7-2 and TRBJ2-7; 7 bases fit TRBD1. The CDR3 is CASSPGQQTDKYF. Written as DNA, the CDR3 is TGTGCCAGCAGCCCGGGACAGCAGACGGATAAGTACTTC. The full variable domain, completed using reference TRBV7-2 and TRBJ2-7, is GAGVSQSPSNKVTEKGKDVELRCDPISGHTALYWYRQSLGQGLEFLIYFQGNSAPDKSGLPSDRFSAERTGGSVSTLTIQRTQQEDSAVYLCASSPGQQTDKYFGPGTRLTVT.